Listed here are 20 T cell receptor beta chains from one sample, sequenced in a study of shared clonotypes between healthy human individuals (dated by TCRdb to the early 2020s). The library was obtained by the immunoSEQ multiplex PCR assay. TCRdb holds this immuneACCESS table with in-frame rearrangements only. Some clones are missing; in checked studies, unresolved V genes explain under half, and the rest has no known cause. Here the sample has approximately 2,000,000 clones; just over 90% occur a single time. The ten largest clones take up more than 1.5% of the sample. CD8 naive samples were CD45RO-negative cells positively selected for CCR7, giving a CD45RA+CCR7+ population that excluded TemRA cells. The sample taken for sequencing was naive CD8+ T cells from PBMCs. What the cell subset or site label conveys for this sample: CD45RA+CCR7+. The receptor source for this set is a young man in good health. Some clones in this sample may be carry-over from other donors' samples.

This sequence joins TRBV7-8 and TRBJ2-7; TRBD2 matches at 9 bases. This CDR3 contains 16 residues. V was clipped by 4 bases and J by 5 bases; unmatched bases: 12. Germline V lookup: CDR1 SGHVS, CDR2 FQNEAQ. The CDR3 sequence: CASSSIAGEVLHEQYF. The CDR3 nucleotides read TGTGCCAGCAGCTCTATAGCGGGAGAGGTGTTGCACGAGCAGTACTTC.

The J gene is TRBJ2-1, the V gene TRBV10-2; D remains unclear. The CDR3 totals 12 residues. Trimming removed 8 bases at V and 3 bases at J, with 8 bases between. Germline CDR1 WSHSY, CDR2 SAAADI. The CDR3 reads CASAPDYNEQFF. The CDR3 nucleotides are TGCGCCAGCGCCCCGGACTACAATGAGCAGTTCTTC.

V usage is TRBV4-3 and J usage is TRBJ1-5; TRBD1 aligns across 8 bases. CDR3 size: 15 residues. Germline V CDR1 and CDR2: LGHNA, YSLEER. Trimming removed 4 bases from V and 7 bases from J; junction bases left unmatched: 9. Here the CDR3 DNA reads TGCGCCAGCAGCCTGCGACAGGGGATTGGGCAGCCCCAGCATTTT. The encoded protein is CASSLRQGIGQPQHF.

The CDR3 nucleotides are TGCGCCAGCAGCCAAGAATGGTCGACTAGTGGGGCCTACGAGCAGTACTTC. It yields the protein CASSQEWSTSGAYEQYF. This rearrangement joins TRBV4-1 to TRBJ2-7, with D possibly being TRBD2 (6 bases). This CDR3 is built from 17 residues. Trimming stripped 0 bases from V and 2 bases from J, with 17 bases between. From germline, CDR1 is MGHRA and CDR2 YSYEKL.

Concerning this clone: This same CDR3 is encoded by further DNA sequences in the sample. The V call is TRBV9, the J call TRBJ2-2; TRBD1 agrees at 8 bases. This CDR3 has 14 residues. Trimming at V came to 3 bases and at J to 4 bases, leaving 2 bases not matched to a gene. Germline CDR1 SGDLS, CDR2 YYNGEE. CDR3 sequence reads: CASSGTGPTGELFF. The CDR3 DNA is TGTGCCAGCAGCGGGACAGGGCCCACCGGGGAGCTGTTTTTT.

V is TRBV5-1 and J is TRBJ2-2; 7 bases are shared with TRBD1. CDR1 and CDR2 from the germline V gene are SGHRS and YFSETQ. J gave up 4 bases and V 6 bases, and 6 bases lay outside the gene matches. The CDR3 extends over 14 amino acids. The CDR3 DNA reads TGCGCCAGCAAACGGGCAGGGGGCACCGGGGAGCTGTTTTTT. Translating gives CASKRAGGTGELFF.

This chain connects TRBV5-6 to TRBJ2-2; D is unclear. This CDR3 has 11 amino acids. Per germline, CDR1 SGHDT and CDR2 YYEEEE. The V gene lost 0 bases and the J gene lost 8 bases, with 2 bases spanning the gap. The CDR3 loop is CASSLEGELFF. CDR3 in DNA: TGTGCCAGCAGCTTGGAGGGGGAGCTGTTTTTT.

Points on this clone: Other DNA sequences from this sample encode an identical CDR3 as well. The rearrangement joins TRBV27 to TRBJ2-2; D is undetermined. Trimming stripped 5 bases from V and 2 bases from J, with 3 bases between. Per germline, CDR1 MNHEY and CDR2 SMNVEV (reference sequence). There are 12 residues in the CDR3. For the CDR3, the DNA is TGTGCCAGCAGTCTAAACACCGGGGAGCTGTTTTTT. It yields the protein CASSLNTGELFF.

The chain has TRBV18 and TRBJ2-1; 14 nucleotides match TRBD2. The CDR3 covers 17 residues. Germline lookup yields CDR1 KGHSH and CDR2 LQKENI. Losses at the gene ends were 0 bases for V and 8 bases for J; bases not matched to a gene: 6. CDR3 nucleotides: TGTGCCAGCTCACCACCGGGACTAGCGGGAGTTATAGATGAGCAGTTCTTC. It codes for CASSPPGLAGVIDEQFF. Variable domain in full (rest from reference TRBV18 and TRBJ2-1): NAGVMQNPRHLVRRRGQEARLRCSPMKGHSHVYWYRQLPEEGLKFMVYLQKENIIDESGMPKERFSAEFPKEGPSILRIQQVVRGDSAAYFCASSPPGLAGVIDEQFFGPGTRLTVL.

This chain links TRBV29-1 with TRBJ2-4; D is unclear. This CDR3 has 16 residues. In germline, CDR1 is SQVTM, CDR2 ANQGSEA. Trimming took 1 base from V and 7 from J, leaving 20 bases between them. The CDR3 region is CSVEVLGILSRNIQYF. DNA for the CDR3: TGCAGCGTTGAAGTCCTGGGGATTCTGAGTCGGAACATTCAGTACTTC.

The chain links TRBV9 to TRBJ2-7; D gene uncertain. The CDR3 has 12 residues. Germline assignment: CDR1 SGDLS and CDR2 YYNGEE. V was trimmed by 3 bases and J by 6 bases, leaving 10 bases between them. CDR3: CASSAQGAEQYF. For the CDR3, the DNA is TGTGCCAGCAGCGCCCAAGGAGCCGAGCAGTACTTC.

The chain recombines TRBV7-8 with TRBJ2-3; weak D call: TRBD1 (5 bases). V shed 3 bases and J shed 4 bases, with 5 bases lying between them. Germline values: CDR1 SGHVS, CDR2 FQNEAQ. The CDR3 is 12 residues long. The CDR3 DNA reads TGTGCCAGCAGCTTGACAGCAGATACGCAGTATTTT. This gives the protein CASSLTADTQYF.

This chain links TRBV27 with TRBJ1-6; TRBD1 agrees at 8 bases. The CDR3 contains 16 residues. J gave up 5 bases and V 7 bases, and 10 bases lay outside the gene matches. From germline, CDR1 is MNHEY and CDR2 SMNVEV (reference sequence). As DNA, the CDR3 is TGTGCCAGCACCTACGGACAGGGACTCCATAATTCACCCCTCCACTTT. Translation gives CASTYGQGLHNSPLHF.

The chain couples TRBV25-1 to TRBJ2-2; D remains unclear. Per germline, CDR1 MGHDK and CDR2 SYGVNS. The ends were cut back, 3 bases at V and 4 bases at J, with 12 bases in the middle. The CDR3 is made up of 15 amino acids. As DNA, the CDR3 is TGTGCCAGCAGTGAGTACAGTTATGGCACCGGGGAGCTGTTTTTT. Its translation is CASSEYSYGTGELFF.

The chain carries TRBV7-8 and TRBJ2-3; D remains unclear. The CDR3 loop spans 14 amino acids. V dropped 1 base and J dropped 2 bases, with 7 bases sitting between them. Germline V gene data show CDR1 as SGHVS and CDR2 as FQNEAQ. CDR3 nucleotide sequence: TGTGCCAGCAGCTTAGGGGTGAACACAGATACGCAGTATTTT. Translating gives CASSLGVNTDTQYF.

Concerning this clone itself: This CDR3 is also generated by other DNA sequences in the sample. The chain couples TRBV6-5 to TRBJ2-1, with D possibly called TRBD1 or TRBD2 (5 bases each). The CDR3 spans 13 residues. V lost 0 bases and J 7 bases, leaving 7 bases between the germline ends. CDR1 and CDR2 from the germline V gene are MNHEY and SVGAGI. The CDR3 here is CASSYSGTNEQFF. CDR3 bases: TGTGCCAGCAGTTACTCGGGGACGAATGAGCAGTTCTTC.

The CDR3 nucleotides are TGCGCCAGCAGTGAGGAGTCAGATGAAAAACTGTTTTTT. Encoded protein: CASSEESDEKLFF. The chain recombines TRBV10-1 with TRBJ1-4; no clear D. Looked up from germline, CDR1 is WNHNN and CDR2 is SYGVQD (reference sequence). V was cut by 2 bases and J by 6 bases, with 7 bases left in between. The CDR3 sequence is 13 residues long.

The chain links TRBV9 to TRBJ2-1; TRBD1 might be the D (6 bases). The V gene lost 2 bases and the J gene lost 4 bases, with 16 bases spanning the gap. The CDR3 loop spans 16 amino acids. Germline CDR1 SGDLS, CDR2 YYNGEE. The CDR3 sequence is CASSVSTGNPYNEQFF. The CDR3 DNA reads as TGTGCCAGCAGCGTTTCGACAGGAAACCCTTACAATGAGCAGTTCTTC.

The rearrangement joins TRBV5-1 to TRBJ2-7, with 12 positions matching TRBD2. Trimming took 4 bases from V and 5 from J; bases not matched to a gene: 10. The V gene's germline CDR1 is SGHRS and CDR2 YFSETQ. CDR3 length equals 16 residues. The CDR3 DNA follows: TGCGCCAGCAGCGCGGGACTAGCGGGCGTCTCTCACGAGCAGTACTTC. Protein sequence: CASSAGLAGVSHEQYF.

This clone was recorded a few times. The V gene is TRBV9, the J gene TRBJ1-4; no definite D call. Germline-derived CDR1 and CDR2 are SGDLS and YYNGEE. Trimming took 5 bases from V and 3 from J, leaving 17 bases between them. This CDR3 has 16 residues. This CDR3 reads CASSEGRYGANEKLFF. In DNA form, the CDR3 reads TGTGCCAGCAGTGAGGGCCGCTACGGGGCTAATGAAAAACTGTTTTTT.